The rows below give T cell receptor beta chains drawn from one sample of a study of shared clonotypes between healthy human individuals. The data were produced by immunoSEQ multiplex PCR, yet TCRdb's version contains in-frame clones alone and is incomplete. The table shows millions of clones, with around 94% occurring only once. The sequenced sample was naive CD4+ T cells sorted from blood. Receptor source: a man younger than 30 in good health. The CDR3 runs from the conserved cysteine through the conserved F or W. Fields, in order: D gene, J gene, CDR3 length, clone size, V gene, CDR3 DNA, CDR3 protein. A D gene is named only where the DNA matches it firmly. Only some rows state a clone size, as once, few, many or a class for expanded clones.

d_gene: TRBD1; j_gene: TRBJ2-7; len: 14; abundance: NA; v_gene: TRBV6-5; CDR3nt: TGTGCCAGCAGTTCCAGGGGGATTGGCTACGAGCAGTACTTC; CDR3aa: CASSSRGIGYEQYF
d_gene: TRBD2; j_gene: TRBJ2-7; len: 15; abundance: few; v_gene: TRBV19; CDR3nt: TGTGCCAGTAGAGGACTAGCGTTACCCTCCTACGAGCAGTACTTC; CDR3aa: CASRGLALPSYEQYF
d_gene: NA; j_gene: TRBJ2-5; len: 12; abundance: NA; v_gene: TRBV11-2; CDR3nt: TGTGCCAGCAGGGCCGGGGTGGAGACCCAGTACTTC; CDR3aa: CASRAGVETQYF
d_gene: NA; j_gene: TRBJ2-7; len: 13; abundance: NA; v_gene: TRBV4-1; CDR3nt: TGCGCCAGCAGCCAAGTGGAAGGGAACGAGCAGTACTTC; CDR3aa: CASSQVEGNEQYF
d_gene: TRBD1; j_gene: TRBJ1-1; len: 12; abundance: once; v_gene: TRBV6-5; CDR3nt: TGTGCCAGCCGGGGACAGATCTCCGAGGCTTTCTTT; CDR3aa: CASRGQISEAFF
d_gene: NA; j_gene: TRBJ2-7; len: 14; abundance: NA; v_gene: TRBV28; CDR3nt: TGTGCCAGCAGTTCCGGGACGCTCTCCTACGAGCAGTACTTC; CDR3aa: CASSSGTLSYEQYF
d_gene: NA; j_gene: TRBJ2-1; len: 14; abundance: NA; v_gene: TRBV18; CDR3nt: TGTGCCAGCTCACCCCCGGACAGAATAAATGAGCAGTTCTTC; CDR3aa: CASSPPDRINEQFF
d_gene: NA; j_gene: TRBJ2-7; len: 16; abundance: NA; v_gene: TRBV5-4; CDR3nt: TGTGCCAGCAGCGCCGGGGGAGGGGGACGGACCTACGAGCAGTACTTC; CDR3aa: CASSAGGGGRTYEQYF
d_gene: NA; j_gene: TRBJ2-7; len: 11; abundance: NA; v_gene: TRBV28; CDR3nt: TGTGCCAGCAGTCAAAAGAGCGAGCAGTACTTC; CDR3aa: CASSQKSEQYF
d_gene: NA; j_gene: TRBJ2-5; len: 15; abundance: NA; v_gene: TRBV7-2; CDR3nt: TGTGCCAGCAGTCAAACAGGGAGTGCGGGGGTGGCCCAGTACTTC; CDR3aa: CASSQTGSAGVAQYF
d_gene: NA; j_gene: TRBJ2-7; len: 18; abundance: NA; v_gene: TRBV4-1; CDR3nt: TGCGCCAGCAGCCAAGCGCAAACGGGGGGCCGCCTAATCCACGAGCAGTACTTC; CDR3aa: CASSQAQTGGRLIHEQYF
d_gene: NA; j_gene: TRBJ1-1; len: 17; abundance: NA; v_gene: TRBV7-9; CDR3nt: TGTGCCAGCAGCTTAATAAGGCCCAGGGGCACAAACACTGAAGCTTTCTTT; CDR3aa: CASSLIRPRGTNTEAFF
d_gene: NA; j_gene: TRBJ2-3; len: 13; abundance: NA; v_gene: TRBV19; CDR3nt: TGTGCCAGTAGTATAGGGGCTGATTCTGCGCAGTATTTT; CDR3aa: CASSIGADSAQYF
d_gene: NA; j_gene: TRBJ2-5; len: 14; abundance: once; v_gene: TRBV7-9; CDR3nt: TGTGCCAGCAGCTTGTACAGGGATCAAGAGACCCAGTACTTC; CDR3aa: CASSLYRDQETQYF
d_gene: TRBD2; j_gene: TRBJ2-5; len: 16; abundance: NA; v_gene: TRBV4-3; CDR3nt: TGCGCCAGCAGCCAAGATAGCGGGTCTGCCCAAGAGACCCAGTACTTC; CDR3aa: CASSQDSGSAQETQYF
d_gene: NA; j_gene: TRBJ1-2; len: 14; abundance: NA; v_gene: TRBV6-6; CDR3nt: TGTGCCAGCAGTTACTCGATAGGGGTCGGGGGCTACACCTTC; CDR3aa: CASSYSIGVGGYTF
d_gene: NA; j_gene: TRBJ1-1; len: 12; abundance: NA; v_gene: TRBV6-1; CDR3nt: TGTGCCAGCAGTTCGGGCATCACTGAAGCTTTCTTT; CDR3aa: CASSSGITEAFF
d_gene: NA; j_gene: TRBJ2-3; len: 14; abundance: NA; v_gene: TRBV11-2; CDR3nt: TGTGCCAGCAGCTTTGGAGGGAGTGCAGATACGCAGTATTTT; CDR3aa: CASSFGGSADTQYF
d_gene: NA; j_gene: TRBJ2-2; len: 15; abundance: NA; v_gene: TRBV5-4; CDR3nt: TGTGCCAGCAGCTTGGCCGACAGAGACACCGGGGAGCTGTTTTTT; CDR3aa: CASSLADRDTGELFF
d_gene: TRBD1; j_gene: TRBJ2-2; len: 16; abundance: NA; v_gene: TRBV5-1; CDR3nt: TGCGCCAGCAGCTTGGGGAGGACAGGGGCAACCGGGGAGCTGTTTTTT; CDR3aa: CASSLGRTGATGELFF
d_gene: TRBD2; j_gene: TRBJ2-7; len: 15; abundance: few; v_gene: TRBV6-5; CDR3nt: TGTGCCAGCAGTTACTCAACTAGCGGGATCTACGAGCAGTACTTC; CDR3aa: CASSYSTSGIYEQYF
d_gene: TRBD2; j_gene: TRBJ2-7; len: 16; abundance: NA; v_gene: TRBV5-1; CDR3nt: TGCGCCAGCAGCTTAGGGACTAGCGGGGGCGTCTACGAGCAGTACTTC; CDR3aa: CASSLGTSGGVYEQYF
d_gene: NA; j_gene: TRBJ1-2; len: 13; abundance: NA; v_gene: TRBV7-9; CDR3nt: TGTGCCAGCAGCCCACAGGGAAGCTATGGCTACACCTTC; CDR3aa: CASSPQGSYGYTF
d_gene: NA; j_gene: TRBJ2-4; len: 15; abundance: once; v_gene: TRBV2; CDR3nt: TGTGCCAGCAGTGTTGGCGAGTTCGGCAAAAACATTCAGTACTTC; CDR3aa: CASSVGEFGKNIQYF
d_gene: TRBD1; j_gene: TRBJ2-1; len: 14; abundance: NA; v_gene: TRBV15; CDR3nt: TGTGCCACCAGGGGGACAGGGGGAGGCAATGAGCAGTTCTTC; CDR3aa: CATRGTGGGNEQFF
d_gene: TRBD1; j_gene: TRBJ1-6; len: 16; abundance: NA; v_gene: TRBV5-4; CDR3nt: TGTGCCAGCAGTGAACTTCCCGGGACAGGGAATTCACCCCTCCACTTT; CDR3aa: CASSELPGTGNSPLHF
d_gene: NA; j_gene: TRBJ2-7; len: 13; abundance: NA; v_gene: TRBV10-2; CDR3nt: TGCGCCAGCAACTCGCGGGAACCCCACGAGCAGTACTTC; CDR3aa: CASNSREPHEQYF
d_gene: TRBD1; j_gene: TRBJ2-7; len: 16; abundance: NA; v_gene: TRBV5-1; CDR3nt: TGCGCCAGCAGCTTGGCCGTGGGGACAGGATCCTACGAGCAGTACTTC; CDR3aa: CASSLAVGTGSYEQYF
d_gene: TRBD1; j_gene: TRBJ2-7; len: 14; abundance: NA; v_gene: TRBV7-2; CDR3nt: TGTGCCAGCAGCCTGGGACAGGGAACCTACGAGCAGTACTTC; CDR3aa: CASSLGQGTYEQYF
d_gene: TRBD2; j_gene: TRBJ2-2; len: 17; abundance: NA; v_gene: TRBV9; CDR3nt: TGTGCCAGCAGCAAAACTAGCGGGAGGGCCGACGCCGGGGAGCTGTTTTTT; CDR3aa: CASSKTSGRADAGELFF
d_gene: NA; j_gene: TRBJ1-1; len: 13; abundance: NA; v_gene: TRBV10-1; CDR3nt: TGCGCCAGCAGTGAGTCGAGCATGACTGAAGCTTTCTTT; CDR3aa: CASSESSMTEAFF
d_gene: TRBD1; j_gene: TRBJ1-4; len: 15; abundance: once; v_gene: TRBV19; CDR3nt: TGTGCCAGTAGTCCGGGGGACAGAACTAATGAAAAACTGTTTTTT; CDR3aa: CASSPGDRTNEKLFF
d_gene: NA; j_gene: TRBJ2-7; len: 12; abundance: once; v_gene: TRBV29-1; CDR3nt: TGCAGCGTTGAAATTAACACCTACGAGCAGTACTTC; CDR3aa: CSVEINTYEQYF
d_gene: NA; j_gene: TRBJ2-5; len: 12; abundance: NA; v_gene: TRBV7-9; CDR3nt: TGTGCCAGCAGCTTAGGATGGGAGACCCAGTACTTC; CDR3aa: CASSLGWETQYF
d_gene: NA; j_gene: TRBJ1-1; len: 15; abundance: NA; v_gene: TRBV30; CDR3nt: TGTGCCTGGAGTTTCCGAGGGCGGGGGAACACTGAAGCTTTCTTT; CDR3aa: CAWSFRGRGNTEAFF
d_gene: NA; j_gene: TRBJ2-4; len: 14; abundance: NA; v_gene: TRBV6-5; CDR3nt: TGTGCCAGCAAACCGGGCCTAGCCAAAAACATTCAGTACTTC; CDR3aa: CASKPGLAKNIQYF
d_gene: NA; j_gene: TRBJ1-5; len: 15; abundance: once; v_gene: TRBV5-8; CDR3nt: TGTGCCAGCAGCTTGAAAGGGCCTAGCAATCAGCCCCAGCATTTT; CDR3aa: CASSLKGPSNQPQHF
d_gene: NA; j_gene: TRBJ2-2; len: 16; abundance: NA; v_gene: TRBV7-3; CDR3nt: TGTGCCAGCAGCCCTACGGCGAGCACGAACACCGGGGAGCTGTTTTTT; CDR3aa: CASSPTASTNTGELFF
d_gene: TRBD2; j_gene: TRBJ2-1; len: 17; abundance: NA; v_gene: TRBV27; CDR3nt: TGTGCCAGCAGGCCAACTCTAGCGGGGGTCTCCTACAATGAGCAGTTCTTC; CDR3aa: CASRPTLAGVSYNEQFF
d_gene: TRBD1; j_gene: TRBJ1-1; len: 15; abundance: NA; v_gene: TRBV11-3; CDR3nt: TGTGCCAGCAGCTTCGGCAGGGGGCGATTGACTGAAGCTTTCTTT; CDR3aa: CASSFGRGRLTEAFF
d_gene: NA; j_gene: TRBJ1-1; len: 13; abundance: few; v_gene: TRBV14; CDR3nt: TGTGCCAGCAGCCTAGCGGGTAACACTGAAGCTTTCTTT; CDR3aa: CASSLAGNTEAFF
d_gene: TRBD1; j_gene: TRBJ2-1; len: 14; abundance: NA; v_gene: TRBV5-1; CDR3nt: TGCGCCAGCTCCCGGGACAGGGGAAAGAGTGAGCAGTTCTTC; CDR3aa: CASSRDRGKSEQFF
d_gene: NA; j_gene: TRBJ2-3; len: 14; abundance: NA; v_gene: TRBV19; CDR3nt: TGTGCCAGTAGTATAGGGTGGGGTTTGGATACGCAGTATTTT; CDR3aa: CASSIGWGLDTQYF
d_gene: TRBD2; j_gene: TRBJ2-5; len: 16; abundance: NA; v_gene: TRBV11-2; CDR3nt: TGTGCCAGCAGCCTAGGGACTAGCGGGGGAGCAGAGACCCAGTACTTC; CDR3aa: CASSLGTSGGAETQYF
d_gene: NA; j_gene: TRBJ2-7; len: 11; abundance: NA; v_gene: TRBV20-1; CDR3nt: TGCAGTGCTAGTCCGGGTCACGAGCAGTACTTC; CDR3aa: CSASPGHEQYF
d_gene: NA; j_gene: TRBJ1-1; len: 12; abundance: NA; v_gene: TRBV28; CDR3nt: TGTGCCAGCAGTTTTTTGAACACTGAAGCTTTCTTT; CDR3aa: CASSFLNTEAFF
d_gene: TRBD1; j_gene: TRBJ1-6; len: 16; abundance: NA; v_gene: TRBV4-1; CDR3nt: TGCGCCAGCAGCCAAGAACCGAGACAGGGGTGGTCACCCCTCCACTTT; CDR3aa: CASSQEPRQGWSPLHF
d_gene: NA; j_gene: TRBJ1-1; len: 16; abundance: NA; v_gene: TRBV10-3; CDR3nt: TGTGCCATCAGTGAAATTCTCAGGGATTCGTATTCTGAAGCTTTCTTT; CDR3aa: CAISEILRDSYSEAFF
d_gene: TRBD1; j_gene: TRBJ1-4; len: 16; abundance: once; v_gene: TRBV10-3; CDR3nt: TGTGCCATCGGGTGGACAGGGAACGGAACTAATGAAAAACTGTTTTTT; CDR3aa: CAIGWTGNGTNEKLFF
d_gene: TRBD1; j_gene: TRBJ2-7; len: 14; abundance: once; v_gene: TRBV10-3; CDR3nt: TGTGCCATCAGTGAGTCGACAGGGGGCGGACGGCAGTACTTC; CDR3aa: CAISESTGGGRQYF